The rows below give T cell receptor beta chains drawn from one sample of a study of vaccination effects on CD4 cells after COVID-19. Clones were sequenced by immunoSEQ multiplex PCR, and TCRdb holds only the in-frame ones, with some missing. Of tens of thousands of clones in the sample, roughly 72% were seen once. The antigens of these receptors remain unknown. The sample here was CD4+ T cells from PBMCs cultured with HCoV-229E spike peptides, taken before COVID-19 vaccination. These receptors came from a human donor who received a COVID-19 vaccine. CDR3s include the opening cysteine and the closing phenylalanine or tryptophan.

>TRBV5-8|TRBJ2-3
CASPGVPGYRTDTQYF
>TRBV11-1|TRBJ2-2
CASSFSSGTTGELFF
>TRBV5-6|TRBJ1-3
CASSLDFMGGNTIYF
>TRBV6-6|TRBJ1-1
CASSYVPSTEAFF
>TRBV7-2|TRBJ1-5
CASSLVLGSSNQPQHF
>TRBV10-3|TRBJ1-4
CAISEAGGHEKLFF
>TRBV30|TRBJ1-1
CAWSVLAGEDTEAFF
>TRBV19|TRBJ2-3
CASRNGGPHTDTQYF
>TRBV12-3/TRBV12-4|TRBJ1-1
CASSLWGGTEAFF
>TRBV28|TRBJ2-3
CASSGTGTGGTDTQYF
>TRBV7-9|TRBJ2-5
CAIHRGGETQYF
>TRBV7-3|TRBJ2-1
CASSLSTDNEQFF
>TRBV18|TRBJ1-4
CASSPRAGGTTNEKLFF
>TRBV24-1|TRBJ1-3
CATSDSRDGAGNTIYF
>TRBV5-1|TRBJ2-3
CASSWDLTGRTDTQYF
>TRBV19|TRBJ1-5
CASSMGDAGSPQHF
>TRBV7-2|TRBJ1-2
CASIDRVSYGYTF
>TRBV7-2|TRBJ1-5
CASSTTGFQPQHF
>TRBV6-5|TRBJ2-2
CASSYGQGFSTGELFF
>TRBV7-9|TRBJ1-6
CASSEQGAKQSPLHF
>TRBV6-5|TRBJ2-3
CASPLAGHPTDTQYF
>TRBV7-9|TRBJ1-2
CASSLGGVNYGYTF
>TRBV19|TRBJ1-2
CASSMSFALYGYTF
>TRBV5-6|TRBJ1-6
CASTRDSSSYNSPLHF
>TRBV5-1|TRBJ1-2
CASSLEAGPRGTYGYTF
>TRBV7-9|TRBJ2-1
CASSYIAGGRNEQFF
>TRBV19|TRBJ2-3
CASSASGGITDTQYF
>TRBV5-1|TRBJ1-4
CASSFVTGSNEKLFF
>TRBV30|TRBJ2-1
CAWQARGYSSSYNEQFF
>TRBV7-9|TRBJ2-3
CASSWDSDTQYF
>TRBV7-2|TRBJ2-1
CASSLAGSNEQFF
>TRBV5-1|TRBJ1-1
CASSAQDNTEAFF
>TRBV5-1|TRBJ1-4
CASRLVGKGEKLFF
>TRBV30|TRBJ1-2
CAWVGPDPRGYTF
>TRBV5-6|TRBJ2-5
CASSGTESQETQYF
>TRBV28|TRBJ1-5
CASSLGAGGLSSNQPQHF
>TRBV2|TRBJ1-5
CASSPRPESNQPQHF
>TRBV10-2|TRBJ1-4
CASIPRQGGDEKLFF
>TRBV5-1|TRBJ2-5
CASSLRQGMQETQYF
>TRBV3-1/TRBV3-2|TRBJ2-2
CASSQGTNTGELFF
>TRBV3-1/TRBV3-2|TRBJ2-2
CASSQPIGGGPGGGELFF
>TRBV7-2|TRBJ2-5
CASSLQRGGRETQYF
>TRBV6-4|TRBJ1-5
CASSDEGGQPQHF
>TRBV5-1|TRBJ2-2
CASSFQGASNTGELFF
>TRBV5-1|TRBJ2-3
CASILKPGTDTQYF
>TRBV24-1|TRBJ2-3
CATSDFPGQGTDTQYF
>TRBV6-5|TRBJ2-2
CAIRQAATGELFF
>TRBV5-6|TRBJ1-4
CASSSRGSANEKLFF
>TRBV7-3|TRBJ2-2
CASRGGNTGELFF
>TRBV30|TRBJ2-5
CAWSQPPSQETQYF
>TRBV18|TRBJ2-3
CASSPPRGHQTDTQYF
>TRBV6-1|TRBJ1-2
CASSDVQGYGYTF
>TRBV5-1|TRBJ1-2
CASSLDQDRGYTF
>TRBV2|TRBJ1-3
CASSEAVSGNTIYF